The clone carrying this TCR beta chain turned up a few times. Its matching antigen is unknown. iRepertoire HTBI primers and Arm-PCR of CDR3 regions built TCR beta libraries. Using its own MiXCR run on the multiplex PCR reads, TCRdb lists one record per CDR3 protein. The table has a few hundred thousand distinct CDR3 sequences, approximately 23% seen once. J gave up 5 bases and V 2 bases, and 7 bases lay outside the gene matches. Germline V lookup: CDR1 SGHTA, CDR2 FQGNSA. CDR3 length equals 15 residues. This sample was included in a study of regulatory T cells in long-lasting Graves disease. Study-level points and caveats: Persistent Graves' disease cases displayed lower TCR diversity than newly diagnosed ones.

Time point defined: persistent/refractory GD, antithyroid drugs over 5 years with positive TRAb. RNA extracted from PBMCs served as the sequencing template. Sequencing was performed on peripheral blood mononuclear cells (PBMCs), taken when the disease was refractory, from a patient treated with antithyroid drugs. The V call is TRBV7-2, the J call TRBJ1-1; 8 nucleotides match TRBD1. The receptor's source is a female donor with Graves disease. CDR3: CASSLTSRGQTEAFF. Here the CDR3 DNA reads TGTGCCAGCAGCTTAACGTCCAGGGGGCAGACTGAAGCTTTCTTT. The whole variable domain, remainder taken from reference TRBV7-2 and TRBJ1-1, is GAGVSQSPSNKVTEKGKDVELRCDPISGHTALYWYRQSLGQGLEFLIYFQGNSAPDKSGLPSDRFSAERTGGSVSTLTIQRTQQEDSAVYLCASSLTSRGQTEAFFGQGTRLTVV.